The clone carrying this T cell receptor beta chain appeared a few times. These data are taken from a study of blood T cell repertoires in COVID-19. Study-level background: Material from acute and convalescent COVID-19 was sourced from the United States, Italy and Spain. T cells, B-cell-depleted T cells, or PBMCs supplied cDNA or gDNA.

Generated by immunoSEQ multiplex PCR, the TCRdb table keeps only in-frame clones and is missing some. The sample has more than 250,000 clones; more than 75% are singletons. From germline, CDR1 is SGHTA and CDR2 FQGNSA. This CDR3 comprises 15 residues. Trimming left V 5 bases short and J 6 bases short, with 19 bases between. The sequencing input was peripheral blood. The sequence derives from a man between 50 and 59 years old with active or convalescent COVID-19. The V and J genes are TRBV7-2 and TRBJ1-2, with D possibly TRBD1 on 5 matching bases. The CDR3 bases are TGTGCCAGCAGCCCTCCTCAGGTGGAGGGGAATGGCTACACCTTC. Translated: CASSPPQVEGNGYTF.